The clone carrying this TCR beta chain was found once. The record originates from a study of shared T cell receptors in the human thymus. The CDR3 contains 12 residues. Germline-derived CDR1 and CDR2 are SEHNR and FQNEAQ (reference sequence). V dropped 4 bases and J dropped 4 bases, with 7 bases sitting between them. Profiling relied on immunoSEQ multiplex PCR, and the TCRdb table lists in-frame clones only, not all of them. The sample lists over 650,000 clones; around 87% were seen once. This same sample was also taken into another study, of human thymus T cells. That investigation notes: Usage of V and J genes appeared biased in thymic and blood repertoires.

V gene TRBV7-9 combines with J gene TRBJ2-5; possibly TRBD2 for D (6 bases). The receptor's source is a boy in the first two years of life with a congenital heart defect. Specimen: thymocytes. CDR3 sequence (DNA): TGTGCCAGCAGCTCGGGAGTAGAGACCCAGTACTTC. This sequence encodes CASSSGVETQYF.